A single sample gave rise to the 29 T cell receptor beta chains below, sequenced in a study of shared clonotypes between healthy human individuals. Profiled with immunoSEQ multiplex PCR; TCRdb holds only in-frame clones, not every one. The sample includes 2 million to 2.5 million clones, over 90% seen only once; the top ten take 0.35% to 0.45%. Source material: naive CD4+ T cells from PBMCs. Subset in this sample: CD45RA+ positively selected. These receptor sequences come from a man aged 18 to 30 in good health. Some clones in this sample may be carry-over from other donors' samples.

The rearrangement links TRBV6-8 to TRBJ2-4, with 10 bases fitting TRBD2. The J segment lost 2 bases and the V segment lost 4 bases, leaving 5 bases of the junction unmatched. The CDR3 runs to 16 residues. Per germline, CDR1 MNHGY and CDR2 SAAAGT. CDR3 residues: CASSSLAGGTKNIQYF. CDR3 sequence (DNA): TGTGCCAGCAGTTCCTTAGCGGGAGGTACCAAAAACATTCAGTACTTC.

The CDR3 reads CAISDTGQPQHF. In DNA form, the CDR3 reads TGTGCCATCAGTGATACCGGTCAGCCCCAGCATTTT. The chain uses TRBV10-3 and TRBJ1-5; D gene unclear. The CDR3 length is 12 residues. Trimming stripped 3 bases from V and 6 bases from J, with 6 bases between. Germline V gene sequence: CDR1 ENHRY, CDR2 SYGVKD.

The rearrangement uses TRBV28 and TRBJ2-1; tentatively, D is TRBD2 (5 bases). The CDR3 extends over 13 amino acids. Trimming left V 3 bases short and J 9 bases short, with 12 bases between. Germline CDR1 is MDHEN and CDR2 is SYDVKM. The CDR3 nucleotides are TGTGCCAGCAGTTTTCGGGGTCGGGGTGAGCAGTTCTTC. This gives the protein CASSFRGRGEQFF.

The chain has TRBV5-1 and TRBJ2-5; D tentatively fits TRBD1 or TRBD2 (7 bases each). Germline-derived CDR1 and CDR2 are SGHRS and YFSETQ. V was shortened by 5 bases and J by 0 bases, with 20 bases between the two germline ends. The CDR3 consists of 17 residues. This chain's CDR3 is CASSPGGLAVYQETQYF. The CDR3 DNA reads TGCGCCAGCAGTCCAGGGGGGCTAGCGGTGTACCAAGAGACCCAGTACTTC.

The chain couples TRBV19 to TRBJ2-7; 12 nucleotides line up with TRBD2. Trimming took 7 bases from V and 4 from J; bases not matched to a gene: 8. The CDR3 is 15 amino acids. CDR1 is LNHDA, CDR2 SQIVND, per germline (reference sequence). The CDR3 region is CASMPTSGSMYEQYF. The DNA for the CDR3 is TGTGCCAGTATGCCGACTAGCGGGAGTATGTACGAGCAGTACTTC. Complete variable domain (other parts from reference TRBV19 and TRBJ2-7): DGGITQSPKYLFRKEGQNVTLSCEQNLNHDAMYWYRQDPGQGLRLIYYSQIVNDFQKGDIAEGYSVSREKKESFPLTVTSAQKNPTAFYLCASMPTSGSMYEQYFGPGTRLTVT.

This chain joins TRBV25-1 and TRBJ2-3; the D is unclear. This CDR3 has 13 amino acids. V lost 3 bases and J 8 bases, leaving 12 bases between the germline ends. CDR1 MGHDK and CDR2 SYGVNS come from the germline V gene. CDR3 in amino acids: CASSEVWSGTQYF. The CDR3 DNA reads TGTGCCAGCAGTGAGGTCTGGAGTGGTACGCAGTATTTT. The full variable domain, completed using reference TRBV25-1 and TRBJ2-3, is EADIYQTPRYLVIGTGKKITLECSQTMGHDKMYWYQQDPGMELHLIHYSYGVNSTEKGDLSSESTVSRIRTEHFPLTLESARPSHTSQYLCASSEVWSGTQYFGPGTRLTVL.

The V gene is TRBV5-4, the J gene TRBJ1-3; 9 bases are shared with TRBD1. The ends lost 4 bases at V and 2 bases at J; junction bases unmatched: 4. CDR1 is SGHNT, CDR2 YYREEE, per germline (reference sequence). This CDR3 has 15 residues. CDR3 nucleotides: TGTGCCAGCAGCACCAGACAGGGGGCTGGAAACACCATATATTTT. Its translation is CASSTRQGAGNTIYF.

The chain has TRBV5-1 and TRBJ2-7; no firm D call. The ends were cut back, 4 bases at V and 7 bases at J, with 15 bases in the middle. In germline, CDR1 is SGHRS, CDR2 YFSETQ. The CDR3 has 13 amino acids. Here the CDR3 DNA reads TGCGCCAGCAGCGTTGGTAAGGCAGCGGAGCAGTACTTC. The encoded protein is CASSVGKAAEQYF.

On this clone: Other nucleotide sequences from this sample produce the same CDR3. The rearrangement links TRBV18 to TRBJ2-2; D possibly corresponds to TRBD2 (5 bases). The V gene lost 6 bases and the J gene lost 0 bases, with 11 bases spanning the gap. Germline-derived CDR1 and CDR2 are KGHSH and LQKENI. The CDR3 loop spans 15 amino acids. The CDR3 sequence is CASSPRDSNTGELFF. The CDR3 bases are TGTGCCAGCTCCCCCCGGGATTCGAACACCGGGGAGCTGTTTTTT.

This chain joins TRBV28 and TRBJ1-1, with D unresolved. V was cut by 6 bases and J by 11 bases, with 16 bases left in between. CDR3 length equals 12 residues. Germline lookup yields CDR1 MDHEN and CDR2 SYDVKM. DNA of the CDR3: TGTGCCAGCAGCCGACCCCCTCCGGGGGCTTTCTTT. Protein product: CASSRPPPGAFF.

The chain combines TRBV7-2 with TRBJ1-5, with TRBD1 matching over 8 bases. Germline V lookup: CDR1 SGHTA, CDR2 FQGNSA. The CDR3 consists of 14 residues. V was clipped by 5 bases and J by 7 bases; unmatched bases: 7. As DNA, the CDR3 is TGTGCCAGCAGCAAGGACAGGGCGGGACAGCCCCAGCATTTT. Residues: CASSKDRAGQPQHF.

Of note for this clone: Other nucleotide sequences in the sample specify the same CDR3. This rearrangement joins TRBV5-1 to TRBJ2-2; D gene unclear. The V and J ends lost 0 bases and 1 base respectively, with 4 bases between them. The CDR3 has 14 residues. CDR1 is SGHRS, CDR2 YFSETQ, per germline. The CDR3, as DNA: TGCGCCAGCAGCTTGGGGGTGAACACCGGGGAGCTGTTTTTT. Translating it yields CASSLGVNTGELFF.

V and J are TRBV20-1 and TRBJ2-1; no firm D call. Germline V CDR1 and CDR2: DFQATT, SNEGSKA (reference sequence). The V gene lost 6 bases and the J gene lost 9 bases, with 12 bases spanning the gap. This CDR3 is 11 amino acids long. As DNA, the CDR3 is TGCAGTGCCCCTCTTGGGGTTGAGCAGTTCTTC. Residues: CSAPLGVEQFF.

This clone was recorded once. This chain uses TRBV28 with TRBJ1-2; TRBD1 might be the D (6 bases). The germline gives CDR1 MDHEN, CDR2 SYDVKM. There are 14 residues in the CDR3. V lost 3 bases, J lost 4 bases, and 12 bases lay in between. CDR3 region: CASSFGGQGYGYTF. The DNA for the CDR3 is TGTGCCAGCAGTTTCGGGGGGCAAGGCTATGGCTACACCTTC.

As to this clone: The identical CDR3 is also encoded by other nucleotide sequences in the sample. The rearrangement links TRBV28 to TRBJ2-7; TRBD1 matches at 7 bases. The trim removed 3 bases at V and 2 bases at J, leaving 4 bases unmatched. This CDR3 contains 14 residues. Germline V gene data show CDR1 as MDHEN and CDR2 as SYDVKM. CDR3 loop: CASSLWDRTYEQYF. The CDR3 DNA is TGTGCCAGCAGTTTGTGGGACAGAACCTACGAGCAGTACTTC.

V and J are TRBV19 and TRBJ1-2, with 8 bases identical to TRBD1. The CDR3 length is 13 residues. The trim removed 7 bases at V and 6 bases at J, leaving 7 bases unmatched. Germline CDR1 reads LNHDA; CDR2 reads SQIVND (reference sequence). CDR3 residues: CASIPGTGHGYTF. The CDR3 DNA sequence: TGTGCCAGTATCCCCGGGACAGGCCATGGCTACACCTTC.

The chain couples TRBV5-5 to TRBJ2-7; the D is unclear. This CDR3 region has 16 residues. The germline gives CDR1 SGHKS, CDR2 YYEKEE (reference sequence). Trimming left V 4 bases short and J 4 bases short, with 21 bases between. CDR3 in DNA: TGTGCCAGCAGCCCGCCTTCAAGGACCACAACGTACGAGCAGTACTTC. Residues: CASSPPSRTTTYEQYF.

This clone showed up just once. The genes are TRBV5-1 and TRBJ1-2, with 8 bases lining up with TRBD1. CDR3 length: 15 amino acids. With V trimmed by 1 base and J by 7 bases, 9 bases remained unmatched. CDR1 is SGHRS, CDR2 YFSETQ, per germline. The CDR3 here is CASSLLGQEFGGYTF. As DNA, the CDR3 is TGCGCCAGCAGCTTGCTGGGACAGGAATTTGGTGGCTACACCTTC. The entire variable domain, with the rest obtained from reference TRBV5-1 and TRBJ1-2, is as follows: KAGVTQTPRYLIKTRGQQVTLSCSPISGHRSVSWYQQTPGQGLQFLFEYFSETQRNKGNFPGRFSGRQFSNSRSEMNVSTLELGDSALYLCASSLLGQEFGGYTFGSGTRLTVV.

A word on this clone: Other DNA sequences in the same sample also yield this CDR3. The chain is built from TRBV28 and TRBJ2-1; the match to TRBD2 covers 10 bases. This CDR3 has 15 residues. CDR1 and CDR2 (germline): MDHEN, SYDVKM. V lost 6 bases and J lost 2; bases outside the gene matches: 4. The CDR3 reads CASSPSGRAYNEQFF. CDR3 coding DNA: TGTGCCAGCAGCCCCAGCGGGAGGGCCTACAATGAGCAGTTCTTC.

This sequence joins TRBV5-4 and TRBJ2-3; 9 bases agree with TRBD1. The CDR3 runs to 18 residues. The V segment lost 0 bases and the J segment 0 bases; nucleotides outside the gene matches: 8. Per the germline V gene, CDR1 is SGHNT and CDR2 is YYREEE (reference sequence). The CDR3 nucleotides are TGTGCCAGCAGCTTGGGGGGACAGGGTCCGACTAGCACAGATACGCAGTATTTT. It is translated as CASSLGGQGPTSTDTQYF.

This clone has just one count. The genes are TRBV28 and TRBJ2-7, with D tentatively TRBD1 or TRBD2 (5 bases each). The CDR3 has 15 amino acids. The V end was cut by 5 bases, the J end by 4 bases, with 18 bases between. Germline V lookup: CDR1 MDHEN, CDR2 SYDVKM. CDR3 sequence reads: CASSRSGLGGYEQYF. The CDR3 coding sequence is TGTGCCAGCAGTAGGTCCGGACTTGGGGGTTACGAGCAGTACTTC.

The gene calls are TRBV5-1 and TRBJ2-1; 7 bases align to TRBD1. The germline V gene encodes CDR1 SGHRS and CDR2 YFSETQ. The CDR3 loop spans 16 amino acids. The V and J ends lost 3 bases and 6 bases, in that order; junction bases with no gene match: 12. CDR3 sequence: CASSSEGGRGFNEQFF. CDR3 sequence (DNA): TGCGCCAGCAGCTCTGAAGGGGGCAGGGGGTTCAATGAGCAGTTCTTC.

A word on this clone: The identical CDR3 is also encoded by other nucleotide sequences in the sample. The chain joins TRBV28 to TRBJ2-5, with a possible D match to TRBD1 (5 bases). CDR1 is MDHEN, CDR2 SYDVKM, per germline. Between the trimmed V and J ends, which lost 3 bases and 1 base, there was a span of 6 bases. The CDR3 is made up of 13 amino acids. This CDR3 is CASSFGAQETQYF. DNA for the CDR3: TGTGCCAGCAGTTTTGGGGCCCAAGAGACCCAGTACTTC.

This clone was picked up one time. V and J are TRBV14 and TRBJ2-2; the D is unclear. The CDR3 totals 15 residues. Trimming cost V 2 bases and J 5 bases, with 12 bases left between them. CDR1 SGHDN and CDR2 FVKESK come from the germline V gene. The CDR3 nucleotides read TGTGCCAGCAGCCAAAACTTTATGGCAACCGGGGAGCTGTTTTTT. As protein: CASSQNFMATGELFF. The entire variable domain, with the rest obtained from reference TRBV14 and TRBJ2-2, is as follows: EAGVTQFPSHSVIEKGQTVTLRCDPISGHDNLYWYRRVMGKEIKFLLHFVKESKQDESGMPNNRFLAERTGGTYSTLKVQPAELEDSGVYFCASSQNFMATGELFFGEGSRLTVL.

As to this clone: The sample has other DNA sequences that encode this CDR3 too. The genes are TRBV18 and TRBJ2-7; 12 bases are shared with TRBD2. Losses at the gene ends were 2 bases for V and 4 bases for J; bases not matched to a gene: 3. Germline CDR1 is KGHSH and CDR2 is LQKENI. The CDR3 spans 15 residues. The CDR3 spells CASSPRLAGVYEQYF. The CDR3 coding sequence is TGTGCCAGCTCACCAAGACTAGCGGGAGTGTACGAGCAGTACTTC.

The chain carries TRBV10-3 and TRBJ2-1; D gene ambiguous. The ends were cut back, 0 bases at V and 6 bases at J, with 3 bases in the middle. The CDR3 consists of 12 residues. CDR1 is ENHRY and CDR2 is SYGVKD in the germline V gene. The CDR3 spells CAISESINEQFF. CDR3 coding DNA: TGTGCCATCAGTGAGTCGATCAATGAGCAGTTCTTC.

This chain joins TRBV7-3 and TRBJ2-2, with TRBD2 identical over 8 bases. The CDR3 totals 16 residues. In germline, CDR1 is SGHTA, CDR2 FQGTGA. With 6 bases clipped from V and 3 bases from J, the junction kept 9 bases outside the gene matches. The CDR3 coding sequence is TGTGCCAGCAGGCCTCCGGGACTAGATGACACCGGGGAGCTGTTTTTT. This codes for CASRPPGLDDTGELFF.

The rearrangement uses TRBV7-2 and TRBJ2-3; D is uncertain. V lost 5 bases, J lost 0 bases, and 12 bases lay in between. The germline V gene has CDR1 SGHTA and CDR2 FQGNSA. The CDR3 totals 15 residues. CDR3 DNA: TGTGCCAGCAGCCAATACCGGCTTAGCACAGATACGCAGTATTTT. Translated: CASSQYRLSTDTQYF.

The sample holds one count of this clone. This chain joins TRBV5-1 and TRBJ2-1, with 9 bases that match TRBD2. The V and J ends lost 5 bases and 10 bases, in that order; junction bases with no gene match: 7. The CDR3 runs to 13 residues. Germline-derived CDR1 and CDR2 are SGHRS and YFSETQ. The CDR3 bases are TGCGCCAGCAGGGTAGCGGGAGCTGAGGAGCAGTTCTTC. Its protein is CASRVAGAEEQFF.